The clone carrying this T cell receptor (beta chain) was counted once. The antigen is undetermined. The sample belongs to a study of cytomegalovirus exposure and HLA in healthy donors. Overall study findings and caveats: The authors listed 150 to 200 TCR beta chains as cytomegalovirus-associated. In a later analysis, DRB1 alleles had the most associated TCRs; HLA-C alleles the fewest.

Both 60 Vbeta primers and 13 Jbeta primers went into the PCR. TCRdb's table, derived via immunoSEQ multiplex PCR, lists solely in-frame clones and lacks some. Of just under 250,000 clones detected, around 80% appear once; the ten largest clones hold around 5.7%. Germline assignment: CDR1 SNHLY and CDR2 FYNNEI. Trimming removed 6 bases at V and 5 bases at J, with 7 bases between. The CDR3 length is 11 residues. The genes are TRBV2 and TRBJ2-5; D not certain. The specimen was PBMCs. This sequence originates from a middle-aged woman in good health and CMV-seropositive. The CDR3 nucleotides are TGTGCCAGCAGCGTCGGGGAGACCCAGTACTTC. Its protein product is CASSVGETQYF.